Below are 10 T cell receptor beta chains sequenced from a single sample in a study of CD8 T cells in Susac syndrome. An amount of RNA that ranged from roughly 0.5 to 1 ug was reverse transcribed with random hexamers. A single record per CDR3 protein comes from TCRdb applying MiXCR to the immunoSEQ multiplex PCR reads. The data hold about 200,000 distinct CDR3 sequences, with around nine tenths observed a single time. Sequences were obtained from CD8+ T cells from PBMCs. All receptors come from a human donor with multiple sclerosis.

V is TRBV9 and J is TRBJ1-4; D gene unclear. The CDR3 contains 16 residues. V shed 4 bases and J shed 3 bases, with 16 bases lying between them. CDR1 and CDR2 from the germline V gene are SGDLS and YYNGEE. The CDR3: CASSPQGPLSNEKLFF. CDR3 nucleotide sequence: TGTGCCAGCAGCCCCCAAGGGCCCTTGTCTAATGAAAAACTGTTTTTT.

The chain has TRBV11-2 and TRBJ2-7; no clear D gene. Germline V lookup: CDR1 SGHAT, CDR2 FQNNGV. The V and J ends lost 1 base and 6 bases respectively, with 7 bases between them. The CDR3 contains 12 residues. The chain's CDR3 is CASSLAPGEQYF. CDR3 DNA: TGTGCCAGCAGCTTAGCCCCCGGCGAGCAGTACTTC.

CDR3 residues: CSVEVGVRGQAKNIQYF. CDR3 nucleotide sequence: TGCAGCGTTGAAGTCGGTGTTAGGGGGCAGGCCAAAAACATTCAGTACTTC. V is TRBV29-1 and J is TRBJ2-4; 7 nucleotides match TRBD1. CDR1 and CDR2 (germline): SQVTM, ANQGSEA. V shed 1 base, J shed 1 base, and the junction held 10 bases outside the gene matches. The CDR3 extends over 17 amino acids.

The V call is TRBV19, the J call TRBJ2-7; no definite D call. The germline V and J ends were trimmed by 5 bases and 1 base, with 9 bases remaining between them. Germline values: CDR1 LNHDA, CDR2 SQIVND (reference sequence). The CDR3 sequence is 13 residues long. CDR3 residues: CASSAHVSYEQYF. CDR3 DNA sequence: TGTGCCAGTAGTGCTCACGTTTCCTACGAGCAGTACTTC.

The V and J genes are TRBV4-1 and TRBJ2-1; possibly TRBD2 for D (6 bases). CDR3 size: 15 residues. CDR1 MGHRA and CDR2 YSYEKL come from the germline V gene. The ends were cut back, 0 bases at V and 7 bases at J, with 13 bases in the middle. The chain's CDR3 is CASSQDAGRMNEQFF. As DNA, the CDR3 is TGCGCCAGCAGCCAAGACGCGGGAAGGATGAATGAGCAGTTCTTC.

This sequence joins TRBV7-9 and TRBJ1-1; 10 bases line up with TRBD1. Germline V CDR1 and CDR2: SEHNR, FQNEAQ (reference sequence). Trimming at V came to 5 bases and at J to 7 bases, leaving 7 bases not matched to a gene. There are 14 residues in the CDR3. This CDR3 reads CASSAPGTGDEAFF. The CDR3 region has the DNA TGTGCCAGCAGCGCCCCCGGGACAGGGGATGAAGCTTTCTTT.

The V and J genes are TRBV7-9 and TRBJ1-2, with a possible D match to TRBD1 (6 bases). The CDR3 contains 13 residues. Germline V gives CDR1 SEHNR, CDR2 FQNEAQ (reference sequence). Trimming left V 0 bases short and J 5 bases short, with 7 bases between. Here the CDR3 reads CASSLARGYGYTF. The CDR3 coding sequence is TGTGCCAGCAGCTTAGCCAGGGGTTATGGCTACACCTTC.

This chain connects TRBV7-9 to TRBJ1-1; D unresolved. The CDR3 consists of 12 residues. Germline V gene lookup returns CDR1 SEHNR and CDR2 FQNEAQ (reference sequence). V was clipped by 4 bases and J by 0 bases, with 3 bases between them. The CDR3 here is CASSWVNTEAFF. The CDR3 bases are TGTGCCAGCAGCTGGGTGAACACTGAAGCTTTCTTT.

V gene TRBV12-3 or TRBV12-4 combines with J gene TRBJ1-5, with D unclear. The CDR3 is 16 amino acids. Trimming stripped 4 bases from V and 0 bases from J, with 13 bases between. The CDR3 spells CASSSTTGGSNQPQHF. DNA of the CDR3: TGTGCCAGCAGTTCCACCACGGGCGGTAGCAATCAGCCCCAGCATTTT.

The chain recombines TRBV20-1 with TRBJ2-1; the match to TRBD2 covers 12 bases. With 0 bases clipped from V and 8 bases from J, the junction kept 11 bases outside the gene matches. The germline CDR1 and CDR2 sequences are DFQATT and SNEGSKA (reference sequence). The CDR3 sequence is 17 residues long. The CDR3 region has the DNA TGCAGTGCTAGAGATTTTTGGTCTAGCGGGAGGGCCCATGAGCAGTTCTTC. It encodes CSARDFWSSGRAHEQFF.